This TCR beta chain stems from a study of blood T cell repertoires in COVID-19. Study-level background: The United States, Italy and Spain were the sources of the acute and convalescent COVID-19 samples.

Self-reported history from a screening survey and questionnaire set each donor's cohort. Donors in Cohort 3 counted as recovered after two negative PCRs, clearance, or symptom resolution. The CDR3 is 15 amino acids. V shed 5 bases and J shed 1 base, with 15 bases lying between them. Germline assignment: CDR1 SGHNT and CDR2 YENEEA. In the study's own analysis: The assay estimated nucleated cells by amplifying reference gene primers. Produced via immunoSEQ multiplex PCR; TCRdb's table is partial and in-frame only. From that table come the V and J calls and clone size; the DNA was used to work out D and trimming. The sample shows under 200,000 clones, around 80% of them seen only once.

V and J are TRBV11-3 and TRBJ2-7, with D perhaps matching TRBD1 (6 bases). This receptor was taken from a middle-aged man who had recovered from COVID-19. Sequencing was performed on PBMCs or T cells enriched from blood (not recorded which). The DNA for the CDR3 is TGTGCCAGCAGCCCGAGAACGGACAGATCCTACGAGCAGTACTTC. This encodes CASSPRTDRSYEQYF.